Following are 11 T cell receptor beta chains from one sample sequenced in a study of T cell responses to AZD1222 COVID-19 vaccine. Assay used: immunoSEQ multiplex PCR; TCRdb lists only in-frame clones, some missing. The sample consists of approximately 31,000 clones, 88% of them appearing once. The starting material was peripheral blood, obtained 28 days after the second AZD1222 dose. These TCRs come from an adult who received the AZD1222 COVID-19 vaccine.

A single count supports this clone. The CDR3 DNA follows: TGTGCCAGCAGCTTCCCCGGGACCTCAGATCAAGAGACCCAGTACTTC. Translating gives CASSFPGTSDQETQYF. The gene calls are TRBV5-6 and TRBJ2-5; D possibly uses TRBD1 or TRBD2 (5 bases each). This CDR3 has 16 residues. In germline, CDR1 is SGHDT, CDR2 YYEEEE. V shed 2 bases and J shed 2 bases, with 16 bases lying between them.

This rearrangement joins TRBV6-5 to TRBJ2-2; 7 bases agree with TRBD1. CDR1 is MNHEY, CDR2 SVGAGI, per germline. The CDR3 has 14 residues. The trim removed 7 bases at V and 1 base at J, leaving 3 bases unmatched. CDR3 amino acids: CASIRQGNTGELFF. The CDR3 DNA reads as TGTGCCAGCATTAGACAGGGGAACACCGGGGAGCTGTTTTTT.

V usage is TRBV19 and J usage is TRBJ1-3; D possibly corresponds to TRBD1 (6 bases). The CDR3 is 15 residues long. The V gene's germline CDR1 is LNHDA and CDR2 SQIVND (reference sequence). V lost 7 bases to trimming and J lost 0 bases, with 13 bases between them. The CDR3 DNA sequence: TGTGCCAGTACCCGGACAGTTTACTCTGGAAACACCATATATTTT. Protein: CASTRTVYSGNTIYF.

V gene TRBV7-9 combines with J gene TRBJ1-1; D is undetermined. This CDR3 is 14 amino acids long. The V and J ends lost 4 bases and 7 bases respectively, with 16 bases between them. The V gene's germline CDR1 is SEHNR and CDR2 FQNEAQ (reference sequence). CDR3 nucleotides: TGTGCCAGCAGCTCGGTTGTTACAGCCCTTGAAGCTTTCTTT. Translated, it gives CASSSVVTALEAFF.

The V gene is TRBV4-3, the J gene TRBJ1-1; the D is unclear. CDR1 is LGHNA, CDR2 YSLEER, per germline. CDR3 length: 14 amino acids. V was trimmed by 4 bases and J by 7 bases, leaving 16 bases between them. Here the CDR3 DNA reads TGCGCCAGCAGCCCGTCGAGTGTGGGTGATGAAGCTTTCTTT. Encoded protein: CASSPSSVGDEAFF.

The genes are TRBV10-1 and TRBJ2-7, with D possibly being TRBD2 (6 bases). Germline CDR1 reads WNHNN; CDR2 reads SYGVQD (reference sequence). V lost 7 bases and J lost 3, with 19 bases in between. The CDR3 loop spans 15 amino acids. CDR3 protein: CASTLRAKRVYEQYF. The CDR3 DNA sequence: TGCGCCAGCACACTAAGGGCCAAGCGGGTCTACGAGCAGTACTTC.

This clone was observed a few times. The gene calls are TRBV6-5 and TRBJ2-1; TRBD2 might be the D (6 bases). Per the germline V gene, CDR1 is MNHEY and CDR2 is SVGAGI. The CDR3 spans 14 residues. Trimming took off 4 bases at V and 6 bases at J, with 13 bases between the two ends. The CDR3, as DNA: TGTGCCAGCAGTTCCGGGGGAGGATTCAATGAGCAGTTCTTC. It specifies CASSSGGGFNEQFF.

The CDR3 region has the DNA TGTGCCAGCAGCCAGGGCCAGGGGAGGACCGGGGAGCTGTTTTTT. Protein: CASSQGQGRTGELFF. The chain is built from TRBV3-1 (or the pseudogene TRBV3-2) and TRBJ2-2, with D perhaps being TRBD1 or TRBD2 (6 bases each). Between the trimmed V and J ends, which lost 3 bases and 5 bases, there was a span of 13 bases. CDR3 length: 15 amino acids. The germline gives CDR1 LGHDT, CDR2 YNNKEL (reference sequence).

This clone was counted between two and nine times. The V and J genes are TRBV7-9 and TRBJ2-3, with D possibly called TRBD1 or TRBD2 (5 bases each). V dropped 1 base and J dropped 2 bases, with 10 bases sitting between them. CDR3 length: 15 amino acids. CDR1 and CDR2 (germline): SEHNR, FQNEAQ (reference sequence). The chain's CDR3 is CASSLGGGITDTQYF. CDR3 bases: TGTGCCAGCAGCTTAGGTGGGGGAATCACAGATACGCAGTATTTT.

V and J are TRBV7-2 and TRBJ1-4, with 7 bases identical to TRBD1. Per germline, CDR1 SGHTA and CDR2 FQGNSA. This CDR3 is 16 amino acids long. Germline trimming cut 5 bases from V and 5 bases from J; bases unmatched to any gene: 11. The CDR3 loop reads CASSPGGRGGNEKLFF. The CDR3 coding sequence is TGTGCCAGCAGCCCAGGGGGGAGGGGCGGGAATGAAAAACTGTTTTTT.

V is TRBV27 and J is TRBJ1-5; possibly TRBD1 for D (5 bases). CDR1 and CDR2 (germline): MNHEY, SMNVEV (reference sequence). The length of the CDR3 is 14 residues. The V and J ends lost 5 bases and 1 base respectively, with 9 bases between them. CDR3: CASSAGLSNQPQHF. As DNA, the CDR3 is TGTGCCAGCAGTGCAGGGTTGAGCAATCAGCCCCAGCATTTT.